This T cell receptor beta chain is from a study of technical replicates of blood from several donors. The method was immunoSEQ multiplex PCR; TCRdb's version includes in-frame clones alone and lacks a portion of them. The sample contains under 95,000 clones, roughly 91% of which appear only once. This receptor was taken from a human donor in good health. Some clones in this sample may be carry-over from other donors' samples. Input material: T cells isolated from PBMCs.

The DNA of the CDR3 is TGTGCCAGTAGTATGGAGACAGGGCCCTCGGGGGCCCAGCATTTT. This encodes CASSMETGPSGAQHF. The chain has TRBV19 and TRBJ1-5; the match to TRBD1 covers 7 bases. CDR1 and CDR2 from the germline V gene are LNHDA and SQIVND (reference sequence). The length of the CDR3 is 15 residues. V gave up 3 bases and J gave up 11 bases; unmatched junction bases: 13.